This T cell receptor beta chain was documented in a study of OX40 agonist ivuxolimab in advanced cancers. Regarding the complete study: Ivuxolimab was an agonistic, fully human IgG2 monoclonal antibody directed against OX40 (CD134), a costimulatory receptor. The paper reports the monotherapy dose-escalation portion (N of about 47 patients) of the phase I ivuxolimab trial. Intravenous ivuxolimab was administered to patients every 2 weeks at six dose levels: 0.01, 0.1, 0.3, 1.5, 3 and 10 mg/kg. The dose-escalation cohort was approximately 83% male with a mean age of around 62 years, ranging from roughly 23 to 85. Partial responses occurred in three dose-escalation patients: two with cutaneous melanoma and one with hepatocellular carcinoma. Prior anti-PD-1, anti-PD-L1 or anti-CTLA-4 therapy was permitted, and checkpoint inhibitors had been received by 40% to 50% of dose-escalation patients. The purpose of peripheral TCRbeta sequencing was to test whether ivuxolimab changed TCR sequence diversity and led to clonal T-cell expansion. Of the approximately 50 dose-escalation patients, hepatocellular carcinoma was present in 19, melanoma in around 15, renal cell carcinoma in 9 and head and neck cancer in 9. Broad study findings and their caveats: After ivuxolimab, more expanded clones were found on average in CD8+ T cells than in CD4+ T cells. In the 0.1-3.0 mg/kg groups, partial responders were among the patients with the lowest normalized peripheral clonal expansion, particularly in CD8+ T cells. The antigen specificity of the clonally expanded peripheral T cells was not determined. At doses from 0.1 to 3.0 mg/kg, clonal expansion was seen in both CD4+ and CD8+ blood T cells between baseline and week 6. Low levels of normalized T-cell clonal expansion were also shown by some nonresponding patients.

CDR1 MGHDK and CDR2 SYGVNS were looked up in the germline V gene. V and J are trimmed by 4 bases and 8 bases, and the gene matches miss 12 bases of the junction. Measured from the cysteine to the phenylalanine, the CDR3 is 17 residues long. Only CDR3 DNA remains: 51 bases, in frame from the first base. The trial excluded patients who had a history of autoimmune disease or who were on systemic immunosuppression. Peripheral blood for TCR sequencing was drawn from every dose cohort at baseline, at cycle 4 day 1 and at cycle 7 day 1. Samples were obtained from an open-label, multicenter, first-in-human phase I dose-escalation trial of ivuxolimab. Adults with locally advanced or metastatic melanoma, renal cell, hepatocellular, or head and neck squamous cell carcinoma were enrolled in the trial. Before TCR sequencing, CD4+ T cells and CD8+ T cells were sorted from peripheral blood as separate populations.

As to this clone: The antigen it recognizes is unknown. Base quality data are lacking; no much larger clone is found one base away.

To sequence the TCRbeta CDR3 region, genomic DNA was isolated from the sorted cells. The immunoSEQ Assay was used for sequencing of TCRbeta CDR3 regions. Not all clones reach the TCRdb copy of this immuneACCESS table, which keeps in-frame sequences only. Checked studies attribute under half of the gap to unresolved V genes and leave the rest unexplained. The sample includes 35,000 to 50,000 clones, with roughly 86% observed a single time. The top ten clonotypes cover roughly a fifth of the sample. This sequence originates from an adult with an advanced solid tumor such as melanoma, head and neck, liver or kidney cancer. The V and J genes are TRBV25-1 and TRBJ1-6; 9 junctional bases match TRBD1. Specimen: CD4+ or CD8+ T cells sorted from blood, collected in a trial of the OX40 agonist ivuxolimab. The CDR3 reads as follows: CASSGAPGQGLDSPLHF. The DNA sequence is TGTGCCAGCAGTGGGGCTCCGGGACAGGGTCTTGATTCACCCCTCCACTTT.